Described below is a single TCR beta chain sequence and its context. The CDR3 regions of TCR beta were amplified from RNA transcripts. In the first-round RT-PCR of the TCR CDR3, the HTBI primer set was used. TCRdb used MiXCR to reprocess the multiplex PCR reads, holding one entry per CDR3 protein. The repertoire holds 350,000 or so distinct CDR3 sequences, with less than 20% as singletons. The data are from a study of T cells in Graves' hyperthyroidism and ophthalmopathy. Between the trimmed V and J ends, which lost 6 bases and 1 base, there was a span of 13 bases. This CDR3 is 14 amino acids long. Germline CDR1 and CDR2: MNHNS and SASEGT.

The receptor was isolated from a woman in her 40s with Graves' ophthalmopathy. Sequenced sample: blood. V and J are TRBV6-1 and TRBJ2-7; no clear D gene. This CDR3 reads CASSRPTVSYEQYF. The CDR3 DNA follows: TGTGCCAGCAGCCGCCCCACGGTGTCCTACGAGCAGTACTTC.